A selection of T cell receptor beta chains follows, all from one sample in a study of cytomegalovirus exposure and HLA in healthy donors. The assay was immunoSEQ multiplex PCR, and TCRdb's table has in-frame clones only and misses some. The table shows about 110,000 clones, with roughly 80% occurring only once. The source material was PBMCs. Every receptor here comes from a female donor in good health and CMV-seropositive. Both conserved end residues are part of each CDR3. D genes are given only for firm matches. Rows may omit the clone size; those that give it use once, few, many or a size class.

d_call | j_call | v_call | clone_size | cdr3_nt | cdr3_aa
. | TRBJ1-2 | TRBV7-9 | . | TGTGCCAGCAGCTGGGGGGGACTCAGAGAAGGGTACTATGGCTACACCTTC | CASSWGGLREGYYGYTF
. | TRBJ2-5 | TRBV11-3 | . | TGTGCCAGCAGCCCGCACGGGGGGCAGACCCAGTACTTC | CASSPHGGQTQYF
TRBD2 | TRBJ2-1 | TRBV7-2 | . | TGTGCCAGCAGCTTAGCGCGCACGGGTCTAGCGGGGGGTAGCTCCTACAATGAGCAGTTCTTC | CASSLARTGLAGGSSYNEQFF
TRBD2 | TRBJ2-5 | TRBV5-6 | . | TGTGCCAGCACCGGTCTCTCGGGAGGCGAGACCCAGTACTTC | CASTGLSGGETQYF
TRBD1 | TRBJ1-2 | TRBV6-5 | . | TGTGCCAGCAGTTATGGGACAGGGGAGAGGGACTATGGCTACACCTTC | CASSYGTGERDYGYTF
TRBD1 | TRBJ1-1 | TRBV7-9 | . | TGTGCCAGCAGCTACCCGGACAGGGGGGTCACTGAAGCTTTCTTT | CASSYPDRGVTEAFF
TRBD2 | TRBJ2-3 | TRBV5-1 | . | TGCGCCAGCAGCTTGGGACTAGCGGGCACAGATACGCAGTATTTT | CASSLGLAGTDTQYF
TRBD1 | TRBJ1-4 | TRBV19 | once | TGTGCCAGTAGTACAGGGACAGGGTTTGGAAAACTGTTTTTT | CASSTGTGFGKLFF
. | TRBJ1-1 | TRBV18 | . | TGTGCCAGCTCTGCTATCGGTGGGAACACTGAAGCTTTCTTT | CASSAIGGNTEAFF
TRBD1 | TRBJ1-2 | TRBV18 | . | TGTGCCAGCTCACCACCGCAGGGGGAGGTCTATGGCTACACCTTC | CASSPPQGEVYGYTF
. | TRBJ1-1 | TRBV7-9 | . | TGTGCCAGCAGCTTAGCGGGCCTAGAAGCTTTCTTT | CASSLAGLEAFF
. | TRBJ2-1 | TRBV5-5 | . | TGTGCCAGCAGCTTGGTTAGGGGCGACAATGAGCAGTTCTTC | CASSLVRGDNEQFF
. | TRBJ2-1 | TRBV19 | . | TGTGCCTCATGGTCGGGCAATGAGCAGTTCTTC | CASWSGNEQFF
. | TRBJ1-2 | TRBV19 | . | TGTGCCAGTACTTCGTCGGGACATTTTGGTGGCTACACCTTC | CASTSSGHFGGYTF
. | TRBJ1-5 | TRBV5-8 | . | TGTGCCAGCAGCACAGCCACTAATCAGCCCCAGCATTTT | CASSTATNQPQHF
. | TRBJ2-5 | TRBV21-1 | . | TGTGCCAGCAGCCCACCTCGACACGGACACCCGGAGACCCAGTACTTC | CASSPPRHGHPETQYF
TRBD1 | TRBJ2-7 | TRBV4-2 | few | TGTGCCAGCAGCCGCGGACAGGGGGACTCCTACGAGCAGTACTTC | CASSRGQGDSYEQYF
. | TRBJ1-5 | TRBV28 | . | TGTGCCAGCAGTCGCCTACAGGGCTATAGCAATCAGCCCCAGCATTTT | CASSRLQGYSNQPQHF
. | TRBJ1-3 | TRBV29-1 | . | TGCAGCGTTGAATATCGAGGTGACTACTCTGGAAACACCATATATTTT | CSVEYRGDYSGNTIYF
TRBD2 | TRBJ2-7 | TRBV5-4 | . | TGTGCCAGCAGCTTGGACGCGGGAGTCCCCCACGAGCAGTACTTC | CASSLDAGVPHEQYF
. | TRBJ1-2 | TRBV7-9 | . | TGTGCCAGCAGCTTAGCCAGCGAGGGCTACACCTTC | CASSLASEGYTF
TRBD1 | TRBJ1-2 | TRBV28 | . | TGTGCCAGCAGTTCCGGGACAGGAAAGATCTATGGCTACACCTTC | CASSSGTGKIYGYTF
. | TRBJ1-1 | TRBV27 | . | TGTGCCAGCAGACAGGCAAGGCTGTTTTTC | CASRQARLFF
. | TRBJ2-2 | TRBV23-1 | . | TGCGCCAGCAGTCAATTCGTCCTCGACACACAGAACACCGGGGAGCTGTTTTTT | CASSQFVLDTQNTGELFF
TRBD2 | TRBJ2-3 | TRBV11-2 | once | TGTGCCAGCAGACTACTAGCGGGCACAGCCACAGATACGCAGTATTTT | CASRLLAGTATDTQYF
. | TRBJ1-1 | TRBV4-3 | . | TGCGCCAGCAGCCGACAATACGACACTGAAGCTTTCTTT | CASSRQYDTEAFF
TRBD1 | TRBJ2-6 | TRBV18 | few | TGTGCCAGCTCGTCGGGGACAGGGGCCAACACTGGGGCCAACGTCCTGACTTTC | CASSSGTGANTGANVLTF
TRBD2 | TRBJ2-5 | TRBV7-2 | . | TGTGCCAGCAGCTTAAATGTTTGGGGGGGGGAAGAGACCCAGTACTTC | CASSLNVWGGEETQYF
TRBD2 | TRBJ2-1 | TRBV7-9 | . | TGTGCCAGCAGCTTAGCCGGGAGGGCCGGGAATGAGCAGTTCTTC | CASSLAGRAGNEQFF